The clone carrying this T cell receptor beta chain appeared once. Its antigen remains unidentified. These data belong to a study of circulating and synovial CD4+ cells in juvenile arthritis. Study-level results: These blood cells shared more CDR3 sequences with synovium than bulk blood.

The protocol was immunoSEQ multiplex PCR, while the TCRdb copy is restricted to in-frame clones and leaves out a portion. The table has under 40,000 clones, approximately 92% seen once. The receptor was derived from a human donor with juvenile idiopathic arthritis. The sequenced sample was CD4+ T cells from blood.

CDR3 sequence reads: CASSPGGPDGELFF. As DNA, the CDR3 is TGCGCCAGCAGCCCCGGAGGGCCGGACGGGGAGCTGTTTTTT. The chain employs TRBV5-1 and TRBJ2-2; maybe TRBD2 (6 bases). Between the trimmed V and J ends, which lost 4 bases and 7 bases, there was a span of 14 bases. The germline gives CDR1 SGHRS, CDR2 YFSETQ. The CDR3 sequence is 14 residues long.